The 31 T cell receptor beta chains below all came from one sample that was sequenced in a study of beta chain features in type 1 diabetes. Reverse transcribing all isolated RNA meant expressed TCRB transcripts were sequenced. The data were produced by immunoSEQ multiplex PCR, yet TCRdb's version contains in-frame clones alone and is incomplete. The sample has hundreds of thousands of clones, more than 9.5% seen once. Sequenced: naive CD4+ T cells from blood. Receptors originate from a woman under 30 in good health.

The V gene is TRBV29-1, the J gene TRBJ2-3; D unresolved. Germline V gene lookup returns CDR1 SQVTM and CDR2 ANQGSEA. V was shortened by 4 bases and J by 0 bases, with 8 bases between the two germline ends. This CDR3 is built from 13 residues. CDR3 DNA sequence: TGCAGCGTTGCGTGGCGGAGCACAGATACGCAGTATTTT. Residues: CSVAWRSTDTQYF.

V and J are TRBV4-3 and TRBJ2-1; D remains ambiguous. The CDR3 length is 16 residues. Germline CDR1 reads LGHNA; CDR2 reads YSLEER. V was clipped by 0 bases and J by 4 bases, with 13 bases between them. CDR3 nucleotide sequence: TGCGCCAGCAGCCAAGAGCCCCCATTGGGGTACAATGAGCAGTTCTTC. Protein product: CASSQEPPLGYNEQFF.

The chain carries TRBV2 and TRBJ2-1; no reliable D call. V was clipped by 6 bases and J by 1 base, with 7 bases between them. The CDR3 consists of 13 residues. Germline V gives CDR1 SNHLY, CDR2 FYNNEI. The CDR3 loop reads CASSFRSYNEQFF. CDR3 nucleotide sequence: TGTGCCAGCAGCTTTCGTTCCTACAATGAGCAGTTCTTC.

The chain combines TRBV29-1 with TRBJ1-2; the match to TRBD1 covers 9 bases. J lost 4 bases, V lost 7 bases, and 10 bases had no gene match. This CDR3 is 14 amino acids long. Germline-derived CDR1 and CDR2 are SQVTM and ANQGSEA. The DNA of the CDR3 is TGCAGCGCCCACGGGGGGACAGGGACCTATGGCTACACCTTC. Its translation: CSAHGGTGTYGYTF.

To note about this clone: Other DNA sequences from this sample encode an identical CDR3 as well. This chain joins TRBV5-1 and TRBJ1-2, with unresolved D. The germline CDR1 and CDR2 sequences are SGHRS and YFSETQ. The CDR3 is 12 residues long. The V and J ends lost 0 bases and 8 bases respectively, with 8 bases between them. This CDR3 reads CASSLDRYGYTF. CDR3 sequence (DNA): TGCGCCAGCAGCTTGGACAGATACGGCTACACCTTC.

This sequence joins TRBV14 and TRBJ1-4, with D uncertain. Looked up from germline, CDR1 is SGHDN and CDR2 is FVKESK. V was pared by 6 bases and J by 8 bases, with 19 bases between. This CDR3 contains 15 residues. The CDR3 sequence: CASSHSRVPGEKLFF. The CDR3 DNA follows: TGTGCCAGCAGTCATAGTCGGGTCCCGGGGGAAAAACTGTTTTTT. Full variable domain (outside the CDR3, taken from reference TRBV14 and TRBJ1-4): EAGVTQFPSHSVIEKGQTVTLRCDPISGHDNLYWYRRVMGKEIKFLLHFVKESKQDESGMPNNRFLAERTGGTYSTLKVQPAELEDSGVYFCASSHSRVPGEKLFFGSGTQLSVL.

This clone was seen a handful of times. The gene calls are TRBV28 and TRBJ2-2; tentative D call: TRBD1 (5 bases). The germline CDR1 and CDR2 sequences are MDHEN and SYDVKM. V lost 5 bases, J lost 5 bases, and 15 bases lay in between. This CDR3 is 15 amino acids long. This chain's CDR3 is CASSPPREGTGELFF. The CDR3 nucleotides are TGTGCCAGCAGTCCCCCCAGGGAAGGTACCGGGGAGCTGTTTTTT.

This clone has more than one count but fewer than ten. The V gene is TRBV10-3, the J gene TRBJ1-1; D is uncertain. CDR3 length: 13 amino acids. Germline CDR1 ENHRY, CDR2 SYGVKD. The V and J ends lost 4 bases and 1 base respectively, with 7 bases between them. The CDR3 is CAISGAGNTEAFF. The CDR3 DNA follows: TGTGCCATCAGTGGGGCCGGGAACACTGAAGCTTTCTTT.

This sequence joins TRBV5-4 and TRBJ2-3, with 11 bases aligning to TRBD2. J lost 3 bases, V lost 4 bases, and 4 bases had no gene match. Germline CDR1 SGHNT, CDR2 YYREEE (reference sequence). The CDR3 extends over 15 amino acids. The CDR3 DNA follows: TGTGCCAGCAGCGGGCTAGCGGGGGGAACAGATACGCAGTATTTT. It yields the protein CASSGLAGGTDTQYF. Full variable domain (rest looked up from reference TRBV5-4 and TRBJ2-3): ETGVTQSPTHLIKTRGQQVTLRCSSQSGHNTVSWYQQALGQGPQFIFQYYREEENGRGNFPPRFSGLQFPNYSSELNVNALELDDSALYLCASSGLAGGTDTQYFGPGTRLTVL.

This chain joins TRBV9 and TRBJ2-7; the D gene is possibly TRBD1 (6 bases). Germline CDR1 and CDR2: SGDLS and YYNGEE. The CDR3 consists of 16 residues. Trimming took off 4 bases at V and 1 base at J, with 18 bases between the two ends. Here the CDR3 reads CASSPRSGTTSYEQYF. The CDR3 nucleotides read TGTGCCAGCAGCCCCAGAAGTGGGACAACATCCTACGAGCAGTACTTC.

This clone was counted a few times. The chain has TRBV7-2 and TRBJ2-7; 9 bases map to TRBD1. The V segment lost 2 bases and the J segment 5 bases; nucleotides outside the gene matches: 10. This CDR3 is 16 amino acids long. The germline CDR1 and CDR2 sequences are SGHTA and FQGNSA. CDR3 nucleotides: TGTGCCAGCAGCTTATACCTGGGACAGGGATATGACGAGCAGTACGTC. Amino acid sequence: CASSLYLGQGYDEQYV.

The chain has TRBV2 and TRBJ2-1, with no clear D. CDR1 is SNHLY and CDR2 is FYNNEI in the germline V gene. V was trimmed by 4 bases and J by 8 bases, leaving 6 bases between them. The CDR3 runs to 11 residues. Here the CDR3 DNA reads TGTGCCAGCAGTGCCGCGCATGAGCAGTTCTTC. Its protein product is CASSAAHEQFF. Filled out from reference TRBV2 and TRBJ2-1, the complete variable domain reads EPEVTQTPSHQVTQMGQEVILRCVPISNHLYFYWYRQILGQKVEFLVSFYNNEISEKSEIFDDQFSVERPDGSNFTLKIRSTKLEDSAMYFCASSAAHEQFFGPGTRLTVL.

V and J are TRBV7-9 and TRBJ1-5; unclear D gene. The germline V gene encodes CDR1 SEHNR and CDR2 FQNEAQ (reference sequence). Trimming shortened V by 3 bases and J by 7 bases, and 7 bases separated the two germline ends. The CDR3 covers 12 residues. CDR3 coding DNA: TGTGCCAGCAGCTTTGACTTCCAGCCCCAGCATTTT. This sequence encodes CASSFDFQPQHF.

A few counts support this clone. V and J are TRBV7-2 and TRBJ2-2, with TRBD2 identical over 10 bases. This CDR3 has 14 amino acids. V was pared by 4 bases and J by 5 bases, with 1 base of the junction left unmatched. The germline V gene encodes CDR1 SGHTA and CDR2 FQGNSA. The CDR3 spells CASSSSGRTGELFF. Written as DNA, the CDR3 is TGTGCCAGCAGCTCTAGCGGGAGAACCGGGGAGCTGTTTTTT.

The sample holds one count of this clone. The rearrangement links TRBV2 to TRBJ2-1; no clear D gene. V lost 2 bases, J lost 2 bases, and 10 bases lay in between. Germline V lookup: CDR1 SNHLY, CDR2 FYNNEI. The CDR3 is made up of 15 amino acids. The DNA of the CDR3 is TGTGCCAGCAGTGAACTTTCGGGTACCTACAATGAGCAGTTCTTC. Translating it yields CASSELSGTYNEQFF.

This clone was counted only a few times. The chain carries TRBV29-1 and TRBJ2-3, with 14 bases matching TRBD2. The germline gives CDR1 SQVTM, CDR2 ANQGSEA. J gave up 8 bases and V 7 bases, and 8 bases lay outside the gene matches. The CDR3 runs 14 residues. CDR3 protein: CSAGTSGRGGTQYF. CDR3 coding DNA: TGCAGCGCCGGGACTAGCGGGAGAGGAGGTACGCAGTATTTT.

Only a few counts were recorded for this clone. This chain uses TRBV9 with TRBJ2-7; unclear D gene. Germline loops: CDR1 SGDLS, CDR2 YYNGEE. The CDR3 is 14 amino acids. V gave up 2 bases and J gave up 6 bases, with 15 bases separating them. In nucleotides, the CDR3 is TGTGCCAGCAGCGTGGCCAGCGAGTCCAGCGAGCAGTACGTC. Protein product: CASSVASESSEQYV.

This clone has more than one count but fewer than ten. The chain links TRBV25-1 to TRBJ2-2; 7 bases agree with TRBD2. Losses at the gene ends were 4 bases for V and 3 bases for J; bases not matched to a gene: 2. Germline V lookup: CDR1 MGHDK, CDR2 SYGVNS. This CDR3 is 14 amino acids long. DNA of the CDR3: TGTGCCAGCAGTGCGGCGGGGGACACCGGGGAGCTGTTTTTT. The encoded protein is CASSAAGDTGELFF.

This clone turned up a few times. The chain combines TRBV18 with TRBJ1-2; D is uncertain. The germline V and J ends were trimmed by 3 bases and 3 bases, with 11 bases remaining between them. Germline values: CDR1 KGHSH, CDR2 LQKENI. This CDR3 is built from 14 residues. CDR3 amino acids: CASSPLSTDYGYTF. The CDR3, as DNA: TGTGCCAGCTCACCCCTCTCCACAGACTATGGCTACACCTTC.

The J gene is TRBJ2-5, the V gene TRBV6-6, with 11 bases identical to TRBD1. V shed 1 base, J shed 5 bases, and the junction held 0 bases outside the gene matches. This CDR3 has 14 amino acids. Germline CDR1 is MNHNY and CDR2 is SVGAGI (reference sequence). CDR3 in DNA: TGTGCCAGCAGTTACTGGGACAGGGGGGAGACCCAGTACTTC. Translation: CASSYWDRGETQYF.

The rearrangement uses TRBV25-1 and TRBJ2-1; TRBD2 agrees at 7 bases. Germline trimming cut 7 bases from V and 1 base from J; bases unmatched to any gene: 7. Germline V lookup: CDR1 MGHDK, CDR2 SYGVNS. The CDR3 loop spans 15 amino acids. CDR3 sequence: CASKNSSGSYNEQFF. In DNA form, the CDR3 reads TGTGCCAGCAAAAATTCTAGCGGATCCTACAATGAGCAGTTCTTC.

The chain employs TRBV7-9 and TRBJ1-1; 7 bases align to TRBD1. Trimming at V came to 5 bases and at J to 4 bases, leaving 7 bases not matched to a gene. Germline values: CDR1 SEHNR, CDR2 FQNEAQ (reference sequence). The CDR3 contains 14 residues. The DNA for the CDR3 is TGTGCCAGCAGCCCCCGACAGGGAGCCACTGAAGCTTTCTTT. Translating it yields CASSPRQGATEAFF.

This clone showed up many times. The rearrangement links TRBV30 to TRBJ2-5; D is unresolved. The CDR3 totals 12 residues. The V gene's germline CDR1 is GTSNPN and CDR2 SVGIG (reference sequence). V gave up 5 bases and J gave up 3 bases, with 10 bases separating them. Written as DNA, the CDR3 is TGTGCCTGGGGGCGAAGGGAAGAGACCCAGTACTTC. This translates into CAWGRREETQYF.

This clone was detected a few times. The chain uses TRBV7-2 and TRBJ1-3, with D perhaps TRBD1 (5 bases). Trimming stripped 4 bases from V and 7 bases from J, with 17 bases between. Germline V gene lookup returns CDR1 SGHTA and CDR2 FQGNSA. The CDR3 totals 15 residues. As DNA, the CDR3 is TGTGCCAGCAGCTCAGGGCTCCCCCCGGTGAACACCATATATTTT. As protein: CASSSGLPPVNTIYF.

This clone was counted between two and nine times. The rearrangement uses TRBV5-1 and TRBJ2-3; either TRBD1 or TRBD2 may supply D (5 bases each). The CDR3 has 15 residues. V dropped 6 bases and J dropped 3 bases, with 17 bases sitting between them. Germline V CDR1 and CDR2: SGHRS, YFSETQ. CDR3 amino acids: CASTQMGDPTDTQYF. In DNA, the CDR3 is TGCGCCAGCACCCAAATGGGGGATCCGACAGATACGCAGTATTTT.

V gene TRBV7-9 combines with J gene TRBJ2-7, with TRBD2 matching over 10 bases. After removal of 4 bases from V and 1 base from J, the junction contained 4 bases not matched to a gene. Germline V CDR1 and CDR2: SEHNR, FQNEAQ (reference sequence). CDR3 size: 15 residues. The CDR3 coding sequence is TGTGCCAGCAGCTCCGGGACTAGCGATTCCTACGAGCAGTACGTC. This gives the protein CASSSGTSDSYEQYV.

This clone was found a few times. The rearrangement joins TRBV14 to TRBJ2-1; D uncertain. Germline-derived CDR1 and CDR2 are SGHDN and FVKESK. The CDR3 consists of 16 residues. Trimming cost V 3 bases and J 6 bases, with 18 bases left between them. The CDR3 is CASSHVNSYTLNEQFF. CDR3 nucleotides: TGTGCCAGCAGCCATGTTAACAGCTACACTCTCAATGAGCAGTTCTTC. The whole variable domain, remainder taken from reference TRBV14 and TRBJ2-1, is EAGVTQFPSHSVIEKGQTVTLRCDPISGHDNLYWYRRVMGKEIKFLLHFVKESKQDESGMPNNRFLAERTGGTYSTLKVQPAELEDSGVYFCASSHVNSYTLNEQFFGPGTRLTVL.

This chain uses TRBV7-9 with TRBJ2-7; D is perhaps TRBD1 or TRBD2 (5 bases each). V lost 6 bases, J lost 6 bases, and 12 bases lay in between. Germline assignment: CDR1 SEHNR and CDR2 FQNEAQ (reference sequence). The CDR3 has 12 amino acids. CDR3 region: CASSQVGAEQYF. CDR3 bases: TGTGCCAGCAGTCAAGTCGGGGCCGAGCAGTACTTC.

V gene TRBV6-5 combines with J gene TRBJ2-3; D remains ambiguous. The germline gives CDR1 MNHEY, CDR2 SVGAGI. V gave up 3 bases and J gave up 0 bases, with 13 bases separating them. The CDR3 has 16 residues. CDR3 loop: CASSYTSRASTDTQYF. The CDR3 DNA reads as TGTGCCAGCAGTTATACGTCAAGGGCAAGCACAGATACGCAGTATTTT.

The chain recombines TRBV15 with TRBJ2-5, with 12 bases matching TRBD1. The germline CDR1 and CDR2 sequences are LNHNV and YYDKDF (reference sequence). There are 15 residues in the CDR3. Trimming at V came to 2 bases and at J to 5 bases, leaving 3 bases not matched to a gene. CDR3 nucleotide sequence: TGTGCCACCAGCAGACCGGGACAGGGGGCCGAGACCCAGTACTTC. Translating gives CATSRPGQGAETQYF. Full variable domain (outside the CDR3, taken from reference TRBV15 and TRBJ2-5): DAMVIQNPRYQVTQFGKPVTLSCSQTLNHNVMYWYQQKSSQAPKLLFHYYDKDFNNEADTPDNFQSRRPNTSFCFLDIRSPGLGDTAMYLCATSRPGQGAETQYFGPGTRLLVL.

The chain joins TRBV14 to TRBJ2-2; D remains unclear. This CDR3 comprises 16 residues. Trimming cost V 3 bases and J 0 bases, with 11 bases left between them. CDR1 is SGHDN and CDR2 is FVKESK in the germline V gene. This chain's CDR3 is CASSQHYSSNTGELFF. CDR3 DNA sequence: TGTGCCAGCAGCCAGCACTACAGCTCGAACACCGGGGAGCTGTTTTTT.